The 2 T cell receptor beta chains given below trace back to one sample, sequenced in a study of shared clonotypes between healthy human individuals. Generated by immunoSEQ multiplex PCR, the TCRdb table keeps only in-frame clones and is missing some. The table lists about 550,000 clones, nearly 97% of them singletons, with 0.09% to 0.13% in the top ten. Positive CCR7 selection of CD45RO-negative cells yielded the naive CD8 cells, and terminally differentiated effector memory CD45RA+ cells were excluded. The sample was naive CD8+ T cells sorted from blood. These receptors were collected from a woman in her 30s in good health.

The gene calls are TRBV28 and TRBJ2-6; TRBD1 matches at 9 bases. Germline values: CDR1 MDHEN, CDR2 SYDVKM. The CDR3 runs 17 residues. V lost 3 bases to trimming and J lost 4 bases; unmatched junction nucleotides: 7. The CDR3 DNA follows: TGTGCCAGCAGTTTGGGGACAGGGTTGGTCGGGGCCAACGTCCTGACTTTC. Its translation is CASSLGTGLVGANVLTF. The variable domain in full, completed from reference TRBV28 and TRBJ2-6, reads DVKVTQSSRYLVKRTGEKVFLECVQDMDHENMFWYRQDPGLGLRLIYFSYDVKMKEKGDIPEGYSVSREKKERFSLILESASTNQTSMYLCASSLGTGLVGANVLTFGAGSRLTVL.

The chain carries TRBV19 and TRBJ1-2, with D hard to call. Trimming removed 5 bases at V and 7 bases at J, with 8 bases between. The CDR3 sequence is 11 residues long. The germline gives CDR1 LNHDA, CDR2 SQIVND (reference sequence). CDR3 region: CASSSHIGYTF. The CDR3 DNA follows: TGTGCCAGTAGTTCTCATATTGGCTACACCTTC.